The rows below give T cell receptor beta chains drawn from one sample of a study of OX40 agonist ivuxolimab in advanced cancers. Assay: immunoSEQ multiplex PCR; the TCRdb copy retains only in-frame clones and omits some. Of 95,000 to 150,000 clones in the sample, approximately 90% were seen once. The sample in question was CD4+ or CD8+ T cells sorted from blood, obtained in a trial of the OX40 agonist ivuxolimab. These receptors came from an adult with an advanced solid tumor such as melanoma, head and neck, liver or kidney cancer. CDR3s include the opening cysteine and the closing phenylalanine or tryptophan. A D gene is named only where the DNA matches it firmly. Not all rows give a size; the values are once, few, many and, for expanded clones, a class.

j_gene,abundance,v_gene,d_gene,CDR3aa,CDR3nt
TRBJ2-3,NA,TRBV7-2,TRBD2,CASSPGGSTDTQYF,TGTGCCAGCAGCCCCGGGGGGAGCACAGATACGCAGTATTTT
TRBJ1-5,NA,TRBV28,NA,CASSPDSNQPQHF,TGTGCCAGCAGCCCAGACAGTAATCAGCCCCAGCATTTT
TRBJ2-1,once,TRBV5-1,NA,CASSQVRQVSSYNEQFF,TGCGCCAGCAGCCAGGTACGGCAAGTTAGCTCCTACAATGAGCAGTTCTTC
TRBJ2-3,NA,TRBV6-6,TRBD2,CASTGTSGRTLDTQYF,TGTGCCAGCACCGGGACTAGCGGGAGAACCTTGGATACGCAGTATTTT
TRBJ1-2,NA,TRBV6-6,TRBD1,CASRRQGVDGYTF,TGTGCCAGCAGGCGACAGGGGGTAGATGGCTACACCTTC
TRBJ1-3,NA,TRBV25-1,TRBD1,CASSGDRAAGNTIYF,TGTGCCAGCAGTGGGGACAGGGCTGCAGGAAACACCATATATTTT
TRBJ1-4,NA,TRBV5-1,TRBD1,CASSTGTGGEKLFF,TGCGCCAGCAGTACCGGGACAGGGGGAGAAAAACTGTTTTTT
TRBJ2-7,NA,TRBV6-1,TRBD1,CASSSTGIHYEQYF,TGTGCCAGCAGTTCGACAGGGATACACTACGAGCAGTACTTC
TRBJ1-2,NA,TRBV25-1,NA,CASSGRDGPFYGYTF,TGTGCCAGCAGTGGGAGGGACGGACCTTTCTATGGCTACACCTTC
TRBJ2-1,NA,TRBV4-3,TRBD2,CASSPERTRSLVTEQFF,TGCGCCAGCAGCCCCGAACGGACTAGATCGTTGGTGACTGAGCAGTTCTTC